This TCR beta chain stems from a study of shared clonotypes between healthy human individuals. Study conclusions and caveats: Only a few donors were included, so the genetic and exposure-history diversity represented was limited.

Notes on this clone: Antigen: not known.

Assay used: immunoSEQ multiplex PCR; TCRdb lists only in-frame clones, some missing. The sample lists 800,000 to 1,200,000 clones, approximately 80% occurring once. The germline gives CDR1 SGDLS, CDR2 YYNGEE. The CDR3 contains 15 residues. The junction had 5 bases not matched to a gene; V was cut back by 1 base and J by 4 bases. The V and J genes are TRBV9 and TRBJ2-3; TRBD2 matches at 8 bases. The sequence was obtained from a man aged 18 to 29 in good health. Some clones in this sample may be carry-over from other donors' samples. Sequencing was done on a sample of memory CD4+ T cells from PBMCs. Documented subset: CD45RA-negative fraction. This chain's CDR3 is CASSVYGGRPDTQYF. CDR3 nucleotides: TGTGCCAGCAGCGTATACGGCGGGAGGCCAGATACGCAGTATTTT.